The 20 T cell receptor beta chains presented below share a single source sample, sequenced in a study of memory CD4+ T cells and cytomegalovirus serostatus. Single viable CD3+CD4+CD8-CD45RO+ cells were sorted as the memory CD4+ T cells. Method: immunoSEQ multiplex PCR; TCRdb's copy keeps in-frame clones and lacks some. Of approximately 65,000 clones in the sample, approximately 71% were seen once. Sequencing was carried out using memory CD4+ T cells from blood. These receptors came from an adult in good health and CMV-seronegative.

This clone has only a few counts. The identical CDR3 is also encoded by other nucleotide sequences in the sample. The chain links TRBV27 to TRBJ1-5; the D is unclear. This CDR3 spans 13 amino acids. Trimming stripped 1 base from V and 5 bases from J, with 6 bases between. Germline V gene lookup returns CDR1 MNHEY and CDR2 SMNVEV (reference sequence). CDR3 amino acids: CASSLLGDQPQHF. The CDR3 coding sequence is TGTGCCAGCAGTTTATTGGGTGATCAGCCCCAGCATTTT.

The V and J genes are TRBV27 and TRBJ2-7; D call uncertain. CDR3 length: 12 residues. CDR1 and CDR2 (germline): MNHEY, SMNVEV (reference sequence). Trimming took 6 bases from V and 6 from J, leaving 12 bases between them. Here the CDR3 DNA reads TGTGCCAGCAGCCGAACGTCGGGCGAGCAGTACTTC. Translating it yields CASSRTSGEQYF.

The chain combines TRBV28 with TRBJ1-5; tentatively, D is TRBD1 (5 bases). The CDR3 is 13 amino acids. In germline, CDR1 is MDHEN, CDR2 SYDVKM. The germline V and J ends were trimmed by 9 bases and 1 base, with 10 bases remaining between them. CDR3: CASFEGSNQPQHF. DNA of the CDR3: TGTGCCAGTTTTGAGGGGAGCAATCAGCCCCAGCATTTT.

CDR3 bases: TGTGCCAGTAGTACTATGGGGGAGGGAGGCAATCAGCCCCAGCATTTT. Protein: CASSTMGEGGNQPQHF. This chain uses TRBV19 with TRBJ1-5; possibly TRBD1 for D (5 bases). The CDR3 length is 16 residues. The germline V gene encodes CDR1 LNHDA and CDR2 SQIVND (reference sequence). V was cut by 4 bases and J by 2 bases, with 15 bases left in between.

The rearrangement joins TRBV5-4 to TRBJ1-2, with D tentatively TRBD1 (5 bases). The CDR3 is made up of 15 amino acids. The ends were cut back, 5 bases at V and 0 bases at J, with 14 bases in the middle. The germline V gene encodes CDR1 SGHNT and CDR2 YYREEE (reference sequence). The CDR3 sequence: CASSASRGTNYGYTF. As DNA, the CDR3 is TGTGCCAGCAGTGCCTCGAGGGGAACTAACTATGGCTACACCTTC.

This chain joins TRBV18 and TRBJ2-3; 11 bases agree with TRBD2. The CDR3 has 14 amino acids. V gave up 3 bases and J gave up 15 bases; unmatched junction bases: 11. The germline V gene has CDR1 KGHSH and CDR2 LQKENI. The CDR3 reads CASSPQPTSGVLYF. The DNA for the CDR3 is TGTGCCAGCTCACCCCAACCGACTAGCGGGGTTCTTTATTTT.

V is TRBV4-1 and J is TRBJ1-2; D perhaps matches TRBD1 (6 bases). V lost 4 bases to trimming and J lost 8 bases, with 17 bases between them. This CDR3 comprises 14 residues. CDR1 and CDR2 from the germline V gene are MGHRA and YSYEKL. The CDR3 region is CASSPSDTGRGYTF. The CDR3 nucleotides are TGCGCCAGCAGCCCGTCAGATACAGGGAGGGGCTACACCTTC.

This chain connects TRBV18 to TRBJ2-7, with a weak D call TRBD2 (6 bases). CDR3 length equals 14 residues. Germline lookup yields CDR1 KGHSH and CDR2 LQKENI. The V gene lost 2 bases and the J gene lost 2 bases, with 10 bases spanning the gap. The chain's CDR3 is CASSPAEGPYEQYF. The CDR3 DNA reads TGTGCCAGCTCACCAGCGGAGGGACCCTACGAGCAGTACTTC.

This clone has only a few counts. The rearrangement joins TRBV2 to TRBJ1-2, with no clear D. The CDR3 extends over 13 amino acids. CDR1 SNHLY and CDR2 FYNNEI come from the germline V gene. The V end was cut by 6 bases, the J end by 1 base, with 9 bases between. CDR3 sequence (DNA): TGTGCCAGCAGGGGATCGAATAACTATGGCTACACCTTC. Amino acids: CASRGSNNYGYTF.

The chain employs TRBV28 and TRBJ2-7; D is ambiguous. Trimming removed 8 bases at V and 4 bases at J, with 18 bases between. This CDR3 contains 14 residues. CDR1 is MDHEN and CDR2 is SYDVKM in the germline V gene. The CDR3 nucleotides are TGTGCCAGCGGAGAACGAGGCGGATTTTACGAGCAGTACTTC. Translated: CASGERGGFYEQYF.

V usage is TRBV7-8 and J usage is TRBJ2-7, with 9 bases fitting TRBD1. CDR1 is SGHVS, CDR2 FQNEAQ, per germline. The CDR3 extends over 15 amino acids. V gave up 1 base and J gave up 5 bases; unmatched junction bases: 6. Here the CDR3 DNA reads TGTGCCAGCAGCTTAGGAGGGGACAGGGTTAACGAGCAGTACTTC. Amino acids: CASSLGGDRVNEQYF.

V usage is TRBV18 and J usage is TRBJ2-3; D not resolved. Trimming took off 5 bases at V and 4 bases at J, with 7 bases between the two ends. There are 12 residues in the CDR3. CDR1 is KGHSH, CDR2 LQKENI, per germline. For the CDR3, the DNA is TGTGCCAGCTCAAACTTACCAGATACGCAGTATTTT. It yields the protein CASSNLPDTQYF.

In its sample, this clone was seen once. This rearrangement joins TRBV29-1 to TRBJ2-1, with D hard to call. Germline-derived CDR1 and CDR2 are SQVTM and ANQGSEA. This CDR3 contains 14 residues. V was cut by 5 bases and J by 1 base, with 12 bases left in between. CDR3 loop: CSVRTPISYNEQFF. CDR3 sequence (DNA): TGCAGCGTTCGCACCCCGATATCCTACAATGAGCAGTTCTTC.

The chain uses TRBV4-2 and TRBJ2-5; 8 nucleotides agree with TRBD2. The CDR3 runs to 15 residues. Germline CDR1 is LGHNA and CDR2 is YNFKEQ. V lost 0 bases, J lost 5 bases, and 5 bases stayed unmatched. The CDR3 DNA reads as TGTGCCAGCAGCCAAGAACGGGAGGGCCTGGAGACCCAGTACTTC. Its translation: CASSQEREGLETQYF.

This chain joins TRBV5-4 and TRBJ2-5; a possible D gene is TRBD2 (6 bases). The CDR3 length is 14 residues. Trimming cost V 4 bases and J 3 bases, with 13 bases left between them. Germline-derived CDR1 and CDR2 are SGHNT and YYREEE (reference sequence). CDR3 residues: CASSPGRREETQYF. CDR3 DNA sequence: TGTGCCAGCAGCCCGGGACGGAGGGAAGAGACCCAGTACTTC. The full variable domain, its missing parts supplied by reference TRBV5-4 and TRBJ2-5, is ETGVTQSPTHLIKTRGQQVTLRCSSQSGHNTVSWYQQALGQGPQFIFQYYREEENGRGNFPPRFSGLQFPNYSSELNVNALELDDSALYLCASSPGRREETQYFGPGTRLLVL.

The chain recombines TRBV11-3 with TRBJ2-1; 12 bases line up with TRBD2. V gave up 2 bases and J gave up 10 bases; unmatched junction bases: 3. The CDR3 consists of 14 residues. Per germline, CDR1 SGHNT and CDR2 YENEEA. The CDR3 DNA is TGTGCCAGCAGCTTAATCGGACTAGCGGGGGAGCAGTTCTTC. This gives the protein CASSLIGLAGEQFF.

The rearrangement joins TRBV6-5 to TRBJ2-2; no clear D gene. CDR1 MNHEY and CDR2 SVGAGI come from the germline V gene. Trimming cost V 6 bases and J 1 base, with 12 bases left between them. The CDR3 totals 15 residues. The CDR3 DNA reads TGTGCCAGCAGAAACGGCCTGGGGAACACCGGGGAGCTGTTTTTT. Translation gives CASRNGLGNTGELFF.

The sample holds a few counts of this clone. V is TRBV10-1 and J is TRBJ2-2; TRBD1 matches 8 bases. The CDR3 runs to 14 residues. Germline trimming cut 5 bases from V and 6 bases from J; bases unmatched to any gene: 5. Germline lookup yields CDR1 WNHNN and CDR2 SYGVQD (reference sequence). The CDR3 nucleotides are TGCGCCAGCAGTTTGGACAGGGAGTCCGGGGAGCTGTTTTTT. Translated, it gives CASSLDRESGELFF.

The genes are TRBV11-2 and TRBJ2-3, with 10 bases lining up with TRBD1. Losses at the gene ends were 6 bases for V and 0 bases for J; bases not matched to a gene: 15. This CDR3 contains 19 residues. Germline CDR1 SGHAT, CDR2 FQNNGV. The chain's CDR3 is CASSRTGTGASYSTDTQYF. Written as DNA, the CDR3 is TGTGCCAGCAGTAGAACCGGGACAGGGGCCAGCTATAGCACAGATACGCAGTATTTT.

The V and J genes are TRBV5-1 and TRBJ2-5; weak D call: TRBD1 (5 bases). CDR1 SGHRS and CDR2 YFSETQ come from the germline V gene. CDR3 size: 13 residues. Trimming took 5 bases from V and 1 from J, leaving 9 bases between them. In DNA form, the CDR3 reads TGCGCCAGCAGTCTGGACACCCAAGAGACCCAGTACTTC. Translated: CASSLDTQETQYF.